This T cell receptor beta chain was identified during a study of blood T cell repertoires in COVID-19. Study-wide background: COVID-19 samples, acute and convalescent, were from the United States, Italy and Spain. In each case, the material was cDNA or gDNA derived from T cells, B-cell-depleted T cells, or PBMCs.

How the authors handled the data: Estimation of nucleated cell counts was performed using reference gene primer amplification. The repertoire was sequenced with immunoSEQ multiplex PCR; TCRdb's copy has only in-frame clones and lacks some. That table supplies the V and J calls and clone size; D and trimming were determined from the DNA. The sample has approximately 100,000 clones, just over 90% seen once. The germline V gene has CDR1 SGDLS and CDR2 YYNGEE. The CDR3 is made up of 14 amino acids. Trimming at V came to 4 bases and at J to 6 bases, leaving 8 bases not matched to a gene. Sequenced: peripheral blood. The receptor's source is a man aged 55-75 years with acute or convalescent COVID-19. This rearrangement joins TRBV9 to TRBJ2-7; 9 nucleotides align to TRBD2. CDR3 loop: CASSSRAGGGEQYF. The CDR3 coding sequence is TGTGCCAGCAGCTCCCGAGCGGGAGGAGGCGAGCAGTACTTC.